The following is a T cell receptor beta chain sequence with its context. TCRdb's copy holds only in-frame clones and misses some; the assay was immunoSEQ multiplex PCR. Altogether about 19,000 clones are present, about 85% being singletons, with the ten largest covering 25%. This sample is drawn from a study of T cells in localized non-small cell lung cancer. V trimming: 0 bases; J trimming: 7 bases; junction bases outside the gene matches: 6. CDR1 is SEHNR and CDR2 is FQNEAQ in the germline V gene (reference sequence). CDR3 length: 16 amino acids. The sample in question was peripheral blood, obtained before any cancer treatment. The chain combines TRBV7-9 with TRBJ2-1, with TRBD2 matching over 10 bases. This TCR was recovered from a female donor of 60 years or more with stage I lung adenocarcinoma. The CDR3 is CASSLAMGLAINEQFF. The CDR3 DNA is TGTGCCAGCAGCTTAGCGATGGGACTAGCGATTAATGAGCAGTTCTTC. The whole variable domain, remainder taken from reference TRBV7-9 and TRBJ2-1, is DTGVSQNPRHKITKRGQNVTFRCDPISEHNRLYWYRQTLGQGPEFLTYFQNEAQLEKSRLLSDRFSAERPKGSFSTLEIQRTEQGDSAMYLCASSLAMGLAINEQFFGPGTRLTVL.